This TCR beta chain was profiled in a study of regulatory T cells in long-lasting Graves disease. At the level of the study: Those Graves' patients who were newly diagnosed had been on antithyroid drugs under 3 months. Study-level findings and limits: Persistent disease samples used TRBV28, TRBJ1-2 and TRBJ2-5 preferentially.

Through Arm-PCR of CDR3 regions and iRepertoire HTBI primers, TCR beta libraries were built. From the multiplex PCR reads, TCRdb called clonotypes with MiXCR, one entry per CDR3 protein. Of about 470,000 distinct CDR3 sequences detected, approximately 15% appear once; the ten largest clones hold roughly 17%. The CDR3 runs 11 residues. Unmatched junction bases numbered 5, after V lost 6 bases and J lost 8 bases. Germline lookup yields CDR1 SQVTM and CDR2 ANQGSEA. This clonotype was detected a few times. The antigen is undetermined. Time point indicated: newly diagnosed GD, antithyroid drugs for less than 3 months. There was RNA extracted from PBMCs, and the TCR library was made from it. American Thyroid Association guidelines defined Graves' disease diagnosis. This same sample was also part of a study on T cells in Graves' hyperthyroidism and ophthalmopathy. Turning to that study: Ophthalmopathy and stable hyperthyroidism were separated by a 13 V-J model.

J is TRBJ1-2 and V is TRBV29-1, with 8 positions matching TRBD1. This receptor was taken from a woman aged 25-40 years with Graves disease. The sample in question was peripheral blood mononuclear cells (PBMCs), obtained at new diagnosis, from a patient treated with antithyroid drugs. The CDR3 reads CSVPDRDGYTF. The CDR3 DNA sequence: TGCAGCGTCCCGGACAGGGACGGCTACACCTTC.